This T cell receptor beta chain was recorded in a study of graft-versus-host responses after intestinal transplantation. Study summary: Transplant recipients had multivisceral, liver-intestinal, or isolated intestinal grafts. General study points: Early declines in HvG clones that occurred post-transplant were associated with peak circulating GvH clone levels. GvH clonotypes were identified within recipient marrow, with a subset emerging first in ileum or blood.

Some clones are missing from TCRdb's copy, which holds only in-frame ones; the method was immunoSEQ multiplex PCR. This table has 100,000 or so clones, over 80% appearing once. V dropped 6 bases and J dropped 6 bases, with 11 bases sitting between them. Per germline, CDR1 KGHSH and CDR2 LQKENI. The CDR3 covers 12 residues. A remark on this clone: The antigen remains undetermined.

The sample in question was unstimulated CD8+ T cells sorted from spleen or lymph node cells, obtained before transplant. The chain employs TRBV18 and TRBJ1-2; possible D gene TRBD1, 5 bases. This clonotype originated in a human donor who was the organ donor for an intestinal transplant. In DNA form, the CDR3 reads TGTGCCAGCTCCGACAGTGGTGATGGCTACACCTTC. The encoded protein is CASSDSGDGYTF.